This T cell receptor (beta chain) was recovered during a study of T cells in Graves' hyperthyroidism and ophthalmopathy (dated 2019 in TCRdb). In terms of the full investigation: Peripheral blood was collected at initial diagnosis, before any treatment. To identify distinguishing TCR V-J signatures, a discovery cohort of some 99 patients was used, comprising 40 to 45 with Graves' ophthalmopathy and some 60 with stable Graves' hyperthyroidism. Prospective prediction of ophthalmopathy was tested in an independent validation cohort consisting of 18 to 20 hyperthyroidism patients and some 17 patients who later progressed to ophthalmopathy. The approximately 98 discovery patients were randomly divided into training and test sets at a 7:3 ratio. In more than 5 Graves' hyperthyroidism patients, the study also compared T-cell repertoires from thyroid tissue with T-cell repertoires from blood. After blood sampling, hyperthyroidism patients were treated with methimazole at a starting dose of 30 mg daily, and ophthalmopathy patients were treated with high-dose intravenous methylprednisolone. The paper describes TCR Vbeta CDR3 sequencing of 135 peripheral blood samples, made up of 40 to 45 ophthalmopathy patients, roughly 75 hyperthyroidism patients and some 17 progressor patients.

This clonotype appeared many times. Its antigen is not yet known. No base qualities exist here, and no much larger clone lies one base off it. Trimming costs V 3 bases and J 8 bases, and their ends lie 13 bases apart. Via the germline V gene (reference sequence), CDR1 is SEHNR and CDR2 FQNEAQ. From the cysteine through the phenylalanine, the CDR3 covers 13 amino acids. Left in the record is the CDR3 DNA by itself, 39 bases read in frame from the first base. The TCR beta CDR3 regions were amplified from the RNA transcripts. For the first round of RT-PCR on the TCR CDR3, the HTBI primer set was used together with the Qiagen OneStep RT-PCR kit. A second multiplex PCR round built the libraries, followed by size selection and purification. Paired-end sequencing of the libraries was performed with 100 bp reads on an Illumina HiSeq2000. The authors processed their data as follows. Raw data were processed with SOAPnuke, discarding reads with adapters, uncalled bases, mean Phred below 15, or no exact constant-primer or identifier match. COPE v1.2.5 was used to merge the high-quality paired reads, and each unique nucleotide sequence was defined as a clonotype. MiTCR v1.1 was used to align clonotypes to the IMGT TRBV, TRBD and TRBJ reference segments. The analysis included only V-J combinations with a frequency above 0.0001, which together covered roughly 99% of the repertoires. A TCS score was defined as the ratio between F50 (clonal expansion) and ExV (chaos), using BLOSUM62-based TCRdist between CDR3 peptides within each V-J. Welch's t-statistics and random forest reduced some 510 V-J features to 10 to 15, which were used in a naive Bayes classifier (R e1071). The public reads were reanalyzed by TCRdb: fastp trimming at Q25, MiXCR alignment, in-frame beta chains only. Here each entry gathers all rows of one CDR3 protein and keeps the most common genes and DNA. For this entry, the V and J calls and clone size follow TCRdb and not the study's own pipeline. The sample table shows 300,000 to 350,000 distinct CDR3 sequences, and approximately 14% are seen once. 20% to 25% of the sample lies in the top ten.

Broad study findings and their caveats: In validation, the model predicted progression to ophthalmopathy with approximately 71% sensitivity and about 73% specificity, a median of 6.5 months before onset. Most expanded thyroid clonotypes (frequency above 0.001) were also detected in blood, suggesting blood repertoires may reflect thyroid immune responses. Ophthalmopathy was separated from stable hyperthyroidism by a 13 V-J signature model, with over 85% sensitivity and just over 81% specificity obtained in cross-validation and 80%/75% obtained in testing. Sample size was not statistically predetermined, and blinding of investigators to group allocation was not performed.

Graves' hyperthyroidism was defined as stable when no progression to ophthalmopathy occurred over 18 months of follow-up. Hyperthyroidism patients were newly diagnosed, with disease duration under 2 months, and aged 18 to 65 years. The study excluded patients with uncontrolled infections, other autoimmune diseases, pregnancy or lactation. Diagnoses were established on the basis of clinical symptoms, serum thyroxine and TRAb, thyroid ultrasound, and orbital computed tomography. Ficoll-Paque density gradient centrifugation was used to isolate PBMCs from about 10 ml of fresh peripheral blood. Total RNA was extracted with Trizol reagent, and quality was checked on an Agilent 2100 Bioanalyzer.

The sample was blood. The chain links TRBV7-9 with TRBJ1-2, and possibly TRBD1, on 5 matching bases. The source of this sequence is a woman aged 25 to 39 with Graves' hyperthyroidism. Read as DNA, the sequence is TGTGCCAGCAGCTTTGAGACAGAGGGCGGCTACACCTTC. This codes for CASSFETEGGYTF.